This T cell receptor (beta chain) was retrieved from a study of blood T cell repertoires in COVID-19. Study-level background: Acute and convalescent COVID-19 samples came from the United States, Italy and Spain.

The participants were between about 18 and 90 years old and came from under 25 US areas. In the authors' workflow: Counts of nucleated cells, estimated from reference gene primer amplification, were obtained. Here immunoSEQ multiplex PCR was the method, and the copy in TCRdb shows in-frame clones only, minus some. The V and J calls and clone size were taken over from that table, and D and trimming were inferred from the DNA. The sample consists of some 330,000 clones, roughly 80% of them appearing once. This CDR3 region has 14 residues. Trimming stripped 1 base from V and 7 bases from J, with 11 bases between. The germline V gene encodes CDR1 SGHNT and CDR2 YYREEE (reference sequence).

The chain recombines TRBV5-4 with TRBJ2-2; weak D call: TRBD2 (6 bases). The sequenced sample was PBMCs or T cells enriched from blood (not recorded which). The source of this sequence is a woman between 50 and 59 years old who had recovered from COVID-19. In DNA form, the CDR3 reads TGTGCCAGCAGCTTGAATAGCGGTATCGGGGAGCTGTTTTTT. Translated, it gives CASSLNSGIGELFF.